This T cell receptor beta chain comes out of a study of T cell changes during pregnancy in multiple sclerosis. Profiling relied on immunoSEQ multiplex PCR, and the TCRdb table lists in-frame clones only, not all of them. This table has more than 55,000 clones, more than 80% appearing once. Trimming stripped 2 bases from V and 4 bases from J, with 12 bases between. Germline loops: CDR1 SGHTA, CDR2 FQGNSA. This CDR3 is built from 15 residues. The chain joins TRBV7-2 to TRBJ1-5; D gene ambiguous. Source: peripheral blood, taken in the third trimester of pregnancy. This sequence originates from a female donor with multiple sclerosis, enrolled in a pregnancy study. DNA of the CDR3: TGTGCCAGCAGCTTATTTCTAGAAACTAATCAGCCCCAGCATTTT. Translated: CASSLFLETNQPQHF.